The 2 T cell receptor beta chains below come from one sample, sequenced in a study of cytomegalovirus exposure and HLA in healthy donors. The primer mix had 60 Vbeta and 13 Jbeta primers. Sequencing used immunoSEQ multiplex PCR; TCRdb keeps in-frame clones, though not all of them. The listing contains about 200,000 clones. The sequencing sample was made of PBMCs. Receptors originate from a boy aged 5-17 years in good health and CMV-seronegative.

V usage is TRBV11-1 and J usage is TRBJ2-2, with TRBD1 matching over 9 bases. This CDR3 is 15 amino acids long. Germline trimming cut 5 bases from V and 7 bases from J; bases unmatched to any gene: 8. Germline V gives CDR1 SGHAT, CDR2 FQDESV (reference sequence). The CDR3 DNA sequence: TGTGCCAGCAGCCCCCGGGACAGGGCGGACGGGGAGCTGTTTTTT. As protein: CASSPRDRADGELFF. Full variable domain (missing parts from reference TRBV11-1 and TRBJ2-2): EAEVAQSPRYKITEKSQAVAFWCDPISGHATLYWYRQILGQGPELLVQFQDESVVDDSQLPKDRFSAERLKGVDSTLKIQPAELGDSAMYLCASSPRDRADGELFFGEGSRLTVL.

The chain couples TRBV14 to TRBJ1-2, with TRBD1 matching over 11 bases. The CDR3 sequence is 15 residues long. Trimming at V came to 5 bases and at J to 7 bases, leaving 9 bases not matched to a gene. Looked up from germline, CDR1 is SGHDN and CDR2 is FVKESK. The CDR3 spells CASSSGQGVTIGYTF. CDR3 in DNA: TGTGCCAGCAGCTCGGGACAGGGGGTCACGATTGGCTACACCTTC.